Presented here are 13 T cell receptor beta chains from one specimen sequenced in a study of CDR3 diversity in severe acne. TCRdb analysed the PCR reads with MiXCR anew, one entry per CDR3 protein. This repertoire shows over 85,000 distinct CDR3 sequences, more than 45% found once; its top ten account for 9.5% to 15%. The sequenced sample consisted of blood. These receptors came from a male donor with acne.

At least ten counts were recorded for this clonotype. CDR3 in amino acids: CASSSDRVSTNEKLFF. The CDR3 DNA sequence: TGTGCCAGCAGCTCCGACAGGGTGTCCACTAATGAAAAACTGTTTTTT. The chain couples TRBV7-9 to TRBJ1-4; 7 bases fit TRBD1. Unmatched junction bases numbered 7, after V lost 4 bases and J lost 2 bases. CDR3 length: 16 residues. Germline loops: CDR1 SEHNR, CDR2 FQNEAQ (reference sequence).

In this sample, this clonotype turned up a few times. The chain links TRBV15 to TRBJ1-2; no definite D call. V shed 0 bases and J shed 0 bases, with 8 bases lying between them. The germline V gene encodes CDR1 LNHNV and CDR2 YYDKDF (reference sequence). CDR3 length equals 15 residues. The CDR3: CATSRDLPPNYGYTF. CDR3 DNA sequence: TGTGCCACCAGCAGAGATCTCCCGCCTAACTATGGCTACACCTTC. The whole variable domain, filled in from reference TRBV15 and TRBJ1-2, reads DAMVIQNPRYQVTQFGKPVTLSCSQTLNHNVMYWYQQKSSQAPKLLFHYYDKDFNNEADTPDNFQSRRPNTSFCFLDIRSPGLGDTAMYLCATSRDLPPNYGYTFGSGTRLTVV.

V gene TRBV20-1 combines with J gene TRBJ2-7, with D tentatively TRBD1 (6 bases). CDR3 length equals 13 residues. V was clipped by 4 bases and J by 2 bases, with 12 bases between them. CDR1 and CDR2 (germline): DFQATT, SNEGSKA (reference sequence). The CDR3 here is CSAIQDRTYEQYF. The CDR3 bases are TGCAGTGCTATACAGGACAGAACCTACGAGCAGTACTTC.

This clonotype was observed many times. The V call is TRBV4-2, the J call TRBJ2-6; D is possibly TRBD1 or TRBD2 (5 bases each). The length of the CDR3 is 18 residues. Trimming took off 0 bases at V and 4 bases at J, with 16 bases between the two ends. Germline V CDR1 and CDR2: LGHNA, YNFKEQ. The CDR3 loop is CASSQDGGLSTGANVLTF. The CDR3 bases are TGTGCCAGCAGCCAAGATGGGGGTTTGAGTACGGGGGCCAACGTCCTGACTTTC.

The sample holds many counts of this clonotype. The V and J genes are TRBV29-1 and TRBJ2-3; 7 nucleotides agree with TRBD2. Germline V gene lookup returns CDR1 SQVTM and CDR2 ANQGSEA. The CDR3 has 14 amino acids. V dropped 3 bases and J dropped 0; count of bases not matched to a gene: 3. DNA of the CDR3: TGCAGCGTTGAGCCTAGCGGAAGCACAGATACGCAGTATTTT. Protein product: CSVEPSGSTDTQYF.

The chain uses TRBV9 and TRBJ1-2; D remains ambiguous. V dropped 6 bases and J dropped 7 bases, with 19 bases sitting between them. There are 14 residues in the CDR3. Germline V gene sequence: CDR1 SGDLS, CDR2 YYNGEE. The CDR3 DNA reads as TGTGCCAGCAAACAATTTACGAGCTCCGGTGGCTACACCTTC. It codes for CASKQFTSSGGYTF.

Details on this clonotype: A much larger clonotype is one base distant, so this may be a read error. The chain uses TRBV28 and TRBJ2-7; TRBD1 aligns across 7 bases. This CDR3 spans 13 amino acids. CDR1 MDHEN and CDR2 SYDVKM come from the germline V gene. The CDR3 nucleotides are TGTGCCAGCAGTCAGGGACAGAACTACGCGCAGTACTTC. Translation gives CASSQGQNYAQYF.

In this sample, this clonotype turned up many times. The rearrangement joins TRBV24-1 to TRBJ2-2; 9 bases line up with TRBD2. The V gene's germline CDR1 is KGHDR and CDR2 SFDVKD. V shed 5 bases, J shed 6 bases, and the junction held 6 bases outside the gene matches. The CDR3 extends over 15 amino acids. CDR3 bases: TGTGCCACCAGTGTAGGCGGGAGGGACGCCGGGGAGCTGTTTTTT. As protein: CATSVGGRDAGELFF.

The V call is TRBV5-1, the J call TRBJ2-7; D unclear. Between the trimmed V and J ends, which lost 5 bases and 9 bases, there was a span of 18 bases. The germline V gene encodes CDR1 SGHRS and CDR2 YFSETQ. The CDR3 is 13 residues long. CDR3 nucleotide sequence: TGCGCCAGCAGTTTTGACGGACCCGCGCGGCAGTACTTC. Protein: CASSFDGPARQYF.

In this sample, this clonotype turned up many times. This rearrangement joins TRBV18 to TRBJ2-1, with D perhaps being TRBD1 or TRBD2 (5 bases each). V gave up 4 bases and J gave up 4 bases, with 14 bases separating them. The length of the CDR3 is 15 residues. Germline V gene lookup returns CDR1 KGHSH and CDR2 LQKENI. CDR3 loop: CASSLSTGTYNEQFF. The CDR3 coding sequence is TGTGCCAGCTCACTTTCCACGGGGACGTACAATGAGCAGTTCTTC.

This clonotype occurred many times. CDR3 nucleotide sequence: TGTGCCAGCAGCCATCGGGAGGGCCCGCAGACCCAGTACTTC. This gives the protein CASSHREGPQTQYF. The V and J genes are TRBV4-2 and TRBJ2-5, with 8 nucleotides matching TRBD2. Trimming cost V 3 bases and J 6 bases; bases outside gene matches: 6. This CDR3 has 14 amino acids. Per germline, CDR1 LGHNA and CDR2 YNFKEQ.

Relative to its sample, this clonotype is medium-sized. J is TRBJ2-1 and V is TRBV20-1, with D possibly TRBD2 on 6 matching bases. CDR1 is DFQATT, CDR2 SNEGSKA, per germline (reference sequence). V was shortened by 1 base and J by 4 bases, with 14 bases between the two germline ends. The CDR3 spans 15 residues. The CDR3 DNA sequence: TGCAGTGCTAGAGCCCCACTAGCTAGGTACAATGAGCAGTTCTTC. It yields the protein CSARAPLARYNEQFF.

This clonotype was detected once. V is TRBV12-5 and J is TRBJ2-6; D gene uncertain. CDR3 length: 20 residues. The V gene lost 5 bases and the J gene lost 1 base, with 24 bases spanning the gap. Germline CDR1 reads LGHNT; CDR2 reads FRNRAP. CDR3 region: CASGLEVLGSIRSGANVLTF. CDR3 DNA: TGTGCTAGTGGTCTCGAAGTCCTAGGATCGATTAGGTCTGGGGCCAACGTCCTGACTTTC.